This paragraph reports one TCR beta chain. These data come from a study of ipilimumab plus nivolumab after autologous stem cell transplantation. Study-level background: A median of about 8 nivolumab and four to six ipilimumab doses were given.

Measured with immunoSEQ multiplex PCR; TCRdb has only the in-frame clones, and not every one. This table holds around 84,000 clones, around 80% found once. The germline CDR1 and CDR2 sequences are SNHLY and FYNNEI. V dropped 0 bases and J dropped 3 bases, with 14 bases sitting between them. CDR3 length: 16 residues. Sequences were derived from PBMCs, sampled in a trial of ipilimumab plus nivolumab as post-transplant consolidation. The sequence was obtained from a male donor with diffuse large B-cell lymphoma. This chain uses TRBV2 with TRBJ2-5, with D perhaps matching TRBD2 (5 bases). The CDR3 spells CASSEAGGLLEETQYF. The CDR3 region has the DNA TGTGCCAGCAGTGAAGCGGGCGGGCTTTTGGAAGAGACCCAGTACTTC.